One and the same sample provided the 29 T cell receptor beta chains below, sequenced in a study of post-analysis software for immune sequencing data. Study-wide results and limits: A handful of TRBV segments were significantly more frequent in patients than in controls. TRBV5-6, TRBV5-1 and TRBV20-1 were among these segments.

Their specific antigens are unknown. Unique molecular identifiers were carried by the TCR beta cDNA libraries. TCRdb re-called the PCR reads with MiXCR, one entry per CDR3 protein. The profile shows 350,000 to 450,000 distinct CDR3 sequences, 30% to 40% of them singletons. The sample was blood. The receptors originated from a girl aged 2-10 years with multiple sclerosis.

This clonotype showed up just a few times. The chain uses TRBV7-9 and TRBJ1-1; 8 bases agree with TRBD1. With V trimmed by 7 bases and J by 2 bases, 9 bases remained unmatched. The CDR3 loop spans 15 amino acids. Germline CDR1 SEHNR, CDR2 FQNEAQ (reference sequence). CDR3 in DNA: TGTGCCAGCAACCGTGGACAGGGTGCAAACACTGAAGCTTTCTTT. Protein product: CASNRGQGANTEAFF. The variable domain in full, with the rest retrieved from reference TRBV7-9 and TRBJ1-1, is DTGVSQNPRHKITKRGQNVTFRCDPISEHNRLYWYRQTLGQGPEFLTYFQNEAQLEKSRLLSDRFSAERPKGSFSTLEIQRTEQGDSAMYLCASNRGQGANTEAFFGQGTRLTVV.

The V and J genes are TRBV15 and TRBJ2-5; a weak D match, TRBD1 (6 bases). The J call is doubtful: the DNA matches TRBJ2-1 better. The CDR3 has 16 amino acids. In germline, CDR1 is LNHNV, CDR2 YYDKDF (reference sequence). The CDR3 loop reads CATSNRDINYQETQFF. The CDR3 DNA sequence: TGTGCCACCAGCAACCGGGACATTAATTACCAAGAGACCCAGTTCTTC.

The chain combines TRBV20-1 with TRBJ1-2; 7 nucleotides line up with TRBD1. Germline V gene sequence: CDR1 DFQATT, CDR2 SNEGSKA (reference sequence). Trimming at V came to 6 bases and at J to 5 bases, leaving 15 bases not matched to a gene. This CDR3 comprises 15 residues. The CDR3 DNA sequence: TGCAGTGCACAAAACTTCGGCCAGGGGGTGTATGGCTACACCTTC. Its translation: CSAQNFGQGVYGYTF.

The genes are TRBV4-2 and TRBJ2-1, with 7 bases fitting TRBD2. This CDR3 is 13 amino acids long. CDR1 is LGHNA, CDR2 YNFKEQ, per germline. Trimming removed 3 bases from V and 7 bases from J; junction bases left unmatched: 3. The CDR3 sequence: CASSHPSGNEQFF. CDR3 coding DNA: TGTGCCAGCAGCCACCCTAGCGGAAATGAGCAGTTCTTC.

CDR3 bases: TGCAGCGCCACGAGGTCACTAGCCAAAAACATTCAGTACTTC. Translation: CSATRSLAKNIQYF. The chain employs TRBV29-1 and TRBJ2-4; D call uncertain. The CDR3 contains 14 residues. Trimming removed 7 bases at V and 0 bases at J, with 13 bases between. Germline assignment: CDR1 SQVTM and CDR2 ANQGSEA.

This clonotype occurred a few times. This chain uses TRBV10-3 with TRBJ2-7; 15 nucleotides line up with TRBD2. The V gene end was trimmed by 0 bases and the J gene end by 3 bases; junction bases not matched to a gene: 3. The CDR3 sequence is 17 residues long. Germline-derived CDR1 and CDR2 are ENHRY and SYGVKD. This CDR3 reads CAISESLGLAGGYEQYF. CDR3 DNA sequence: TGTGCCATCAGTGAGTCGTTGGGACTAGCGGGAGGCTACGAGCAGTACTTC.

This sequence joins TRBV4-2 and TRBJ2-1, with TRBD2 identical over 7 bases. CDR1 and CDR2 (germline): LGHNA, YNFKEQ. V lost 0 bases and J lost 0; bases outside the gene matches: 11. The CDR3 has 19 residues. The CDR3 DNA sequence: TGTGCCAGCAGCCAAGATAGCCCGTCAGCGGGGTACTCCTACAATGAGCAGTTCTTC. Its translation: CASSQDSPSAGYSYNEQFF.

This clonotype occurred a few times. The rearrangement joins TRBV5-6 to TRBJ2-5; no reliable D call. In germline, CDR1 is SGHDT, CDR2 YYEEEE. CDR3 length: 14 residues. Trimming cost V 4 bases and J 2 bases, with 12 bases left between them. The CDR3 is CASSLKGGQETQYF. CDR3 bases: TGTGCCAGCAGCCTGAAGGGTGGGCAAGAGACCCAGTACTTC. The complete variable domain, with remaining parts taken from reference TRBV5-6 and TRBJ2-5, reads DAGVTQSPTHLIKTRGQQVTLRCSPKSGHDTVSWYQQALGQGPQFIFQYYEEEERQRGNFPDRFSGHQFPNYSSELNVNALLLGDSALYLCASSLKGGQETQYFGPGTRLLVL.

CDR3 region: CASGVNSPLHF. The CDR3 DNA reads as TGTGCCAGCGGAGTTAATTCACCCCTCCACTTT. V and J are TRBV7-9 and TRBJ1-6; D remains ambiguous. CDR3 length: 11 amino acids. Germline CDR1 and CDR2: SEHNR and FQNEAQ (reference sequence). Trimming cost V 8 bases and J 6 bases, with 5 bases left between them. The variable domain in full, completed from reference TRBV7-9 and TRBJ1-6, reads DTGVSQNPRHKITKRGQNVTFRCDPISEHNRLYWYRQTLGQGPEFLTYFQNEAQLEKSRLLSDRFSAERPKGSFSTLEIQRTEQGDSAMYLCASGVNSPLHFGNGTRLTVT.

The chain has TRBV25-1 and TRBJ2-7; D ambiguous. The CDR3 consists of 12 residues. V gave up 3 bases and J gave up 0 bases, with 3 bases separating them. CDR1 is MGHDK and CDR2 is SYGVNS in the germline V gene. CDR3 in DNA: TGTGCCAGCAGTGACCTCTCCTACGAGCAGTACTTC. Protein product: CASSDLSYEQYF.

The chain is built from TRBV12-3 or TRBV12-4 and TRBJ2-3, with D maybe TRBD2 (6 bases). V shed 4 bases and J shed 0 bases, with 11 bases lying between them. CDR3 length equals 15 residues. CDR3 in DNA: TGTGCCAGCAGTTCCGCGACTAGGAGCACAGATACGCAGTATTTT. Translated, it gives CASSSATRSTDTQYF.

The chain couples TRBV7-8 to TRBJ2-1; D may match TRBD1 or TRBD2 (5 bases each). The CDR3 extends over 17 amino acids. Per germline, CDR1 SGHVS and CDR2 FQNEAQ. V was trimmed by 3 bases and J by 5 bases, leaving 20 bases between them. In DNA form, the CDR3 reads TGTGCCAGCAGCTTTGCCCACCGGGACCCCCTGAACAATGAGCAGTTCTTC. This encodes CASSFAHRDPLNNEQFF.

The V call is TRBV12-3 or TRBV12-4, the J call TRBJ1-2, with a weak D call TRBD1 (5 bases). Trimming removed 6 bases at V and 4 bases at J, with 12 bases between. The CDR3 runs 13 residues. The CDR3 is CASSQRRGYGYTF. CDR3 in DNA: TGTGCCAGCAGCCAAAGGAGGGGCTATGGCTACACCTTC.

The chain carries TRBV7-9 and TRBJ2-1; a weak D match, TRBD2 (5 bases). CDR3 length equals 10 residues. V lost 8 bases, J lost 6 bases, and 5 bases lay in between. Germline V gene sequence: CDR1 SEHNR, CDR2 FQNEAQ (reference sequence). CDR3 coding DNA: TGTGCCAGCGAGGGCAATGAGCAGTTCTTC. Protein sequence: CASEGNEQFF.

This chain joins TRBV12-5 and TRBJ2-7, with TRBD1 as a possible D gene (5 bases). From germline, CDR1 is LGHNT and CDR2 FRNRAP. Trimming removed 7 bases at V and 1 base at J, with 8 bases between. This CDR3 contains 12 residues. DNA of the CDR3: TGTGCTAGTGCCCAGGGATCCTACGAGCAGTACTTC. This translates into CASAQGSYEQYF.

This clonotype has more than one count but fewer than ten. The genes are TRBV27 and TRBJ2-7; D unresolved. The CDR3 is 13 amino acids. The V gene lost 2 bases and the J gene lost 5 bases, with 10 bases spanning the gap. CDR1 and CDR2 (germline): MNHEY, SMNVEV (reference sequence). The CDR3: CASSLTSSDEQYF. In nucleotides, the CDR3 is TGTGCCAGCAGTTTAACGTCCTCAGACGAGCAGTACTTC.

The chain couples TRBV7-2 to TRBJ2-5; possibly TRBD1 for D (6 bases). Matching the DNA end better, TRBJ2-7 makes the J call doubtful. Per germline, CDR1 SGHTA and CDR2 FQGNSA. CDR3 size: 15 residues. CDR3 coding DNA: TGTGCCAGCAGCTTCGGGTCAGGGGAGAGCCACGAGCAGTACTTC. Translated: CASSFGSGESHEQYF.

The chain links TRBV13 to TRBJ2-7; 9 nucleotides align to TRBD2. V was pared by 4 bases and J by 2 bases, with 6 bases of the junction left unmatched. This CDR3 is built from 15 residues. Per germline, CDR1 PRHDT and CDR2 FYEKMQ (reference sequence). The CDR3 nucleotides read TGTGCCAGCAGCTGGGGACTAGCACCTACCTACGAGCAGTACTTC. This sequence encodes CASSWGLAPTYEQYF.

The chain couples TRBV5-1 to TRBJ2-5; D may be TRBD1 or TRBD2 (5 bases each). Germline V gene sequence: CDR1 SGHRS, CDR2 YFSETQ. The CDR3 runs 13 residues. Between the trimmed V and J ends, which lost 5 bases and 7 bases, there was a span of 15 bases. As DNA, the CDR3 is TGCGCCAGCAGACCGGGACCGGGCGGGACCCAGTACTTC. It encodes CASRPGPGGTQYF.

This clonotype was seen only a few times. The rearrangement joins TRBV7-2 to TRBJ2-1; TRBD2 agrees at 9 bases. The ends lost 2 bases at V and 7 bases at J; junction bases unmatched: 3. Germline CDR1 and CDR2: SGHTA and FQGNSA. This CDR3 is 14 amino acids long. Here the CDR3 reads CASSLRREGNEQFF. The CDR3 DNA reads TGTGCCAGCAGCTTAAGGCGGGAGGGGAATGAGCAGTTCTTC.

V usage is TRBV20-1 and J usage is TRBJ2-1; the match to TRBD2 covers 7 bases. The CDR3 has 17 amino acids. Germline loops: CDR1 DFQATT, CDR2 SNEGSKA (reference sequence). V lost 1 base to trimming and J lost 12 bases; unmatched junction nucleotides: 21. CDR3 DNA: TGCAGTGCTAGAGTCCCCCCCCCTAGCGGCGGGATCGAGGGGCAGTTCTTC. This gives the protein CSARVPPPSGGIEGQFF.

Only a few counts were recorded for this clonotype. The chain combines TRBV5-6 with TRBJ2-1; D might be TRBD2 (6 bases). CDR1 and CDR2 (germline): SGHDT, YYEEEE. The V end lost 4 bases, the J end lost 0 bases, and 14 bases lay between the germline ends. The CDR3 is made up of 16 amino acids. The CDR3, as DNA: TGTGCCAGCAGCCCCTCCGGGACTTACTCCTACAATGAGCAGTTCTTC. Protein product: CASSPSGTYSYNEQFF. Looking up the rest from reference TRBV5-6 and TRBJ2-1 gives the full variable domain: DAGVTQSPTHLIKTRGQQVTLRCSPKSGHDTVSWYQQALGQGPQFIFQYYEEEERQRGNFPDRFSGHQFPNYSSELNVNALLLGDSALYLCASSPSGTYSYNEQFFGPGTRLTVL.

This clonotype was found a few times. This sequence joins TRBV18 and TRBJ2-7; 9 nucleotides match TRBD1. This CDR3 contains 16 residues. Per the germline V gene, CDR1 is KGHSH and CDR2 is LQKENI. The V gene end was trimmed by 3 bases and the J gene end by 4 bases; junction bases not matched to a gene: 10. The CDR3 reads CASSPTARTGDYEQYF. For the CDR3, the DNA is TGTGCCAGCTCACCCACGGCCCGGACAGGGGATTACGAGCAGTACTTC.

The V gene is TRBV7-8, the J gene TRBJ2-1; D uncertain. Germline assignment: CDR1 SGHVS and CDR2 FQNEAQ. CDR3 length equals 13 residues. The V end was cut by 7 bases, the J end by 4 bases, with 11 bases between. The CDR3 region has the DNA TGTGCCAGCACCGCTCAGGTGTACAATGAGCAGTTCTTC. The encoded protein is CASTAQVYNEQFF.

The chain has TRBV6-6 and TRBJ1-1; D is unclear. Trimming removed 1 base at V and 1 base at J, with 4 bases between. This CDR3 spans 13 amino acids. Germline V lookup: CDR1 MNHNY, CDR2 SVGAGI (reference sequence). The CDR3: CASSYFSNTEAFF. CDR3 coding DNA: TGTGCCAGCAGTTACTTTTCGAACACTGAAGCTTTCTTT.

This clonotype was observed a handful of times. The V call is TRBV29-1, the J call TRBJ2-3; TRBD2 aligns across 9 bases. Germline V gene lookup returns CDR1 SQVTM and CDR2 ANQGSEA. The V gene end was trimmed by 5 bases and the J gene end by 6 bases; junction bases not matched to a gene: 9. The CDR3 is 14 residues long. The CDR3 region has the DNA TGCAGCGTTATGGGGACTAGCTTTCGGGATACGCAGTATTTT. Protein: CSVMGTSFRDTQYF.

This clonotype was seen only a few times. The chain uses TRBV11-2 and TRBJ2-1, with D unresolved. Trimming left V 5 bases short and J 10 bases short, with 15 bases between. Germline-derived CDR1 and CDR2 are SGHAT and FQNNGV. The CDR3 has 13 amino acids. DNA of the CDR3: TGTGCCAGCAGCGCCCGAGACTGGCTGGAGCAGTTCTTC. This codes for CASSARDWLEQFF. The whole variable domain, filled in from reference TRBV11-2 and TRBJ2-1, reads EAGVAQSPRYKIIEKRQSVAFWCNPISGHATLYWYQQILGQGPKLLIQFQNNGVVDDSQLPKDRFSAERLKGVDSTLKIQPAKLEDSAVYLCASSARDWLEQFFGPGTRLTVL.

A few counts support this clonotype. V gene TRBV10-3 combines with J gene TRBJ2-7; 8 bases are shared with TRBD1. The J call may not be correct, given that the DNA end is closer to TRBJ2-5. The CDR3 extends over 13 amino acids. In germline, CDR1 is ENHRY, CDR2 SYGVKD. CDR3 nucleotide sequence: TGTGCCATCAGTGAGTGGACAGGGCAGACCCAGTACTTC. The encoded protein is CAISEWTGQTQYF.

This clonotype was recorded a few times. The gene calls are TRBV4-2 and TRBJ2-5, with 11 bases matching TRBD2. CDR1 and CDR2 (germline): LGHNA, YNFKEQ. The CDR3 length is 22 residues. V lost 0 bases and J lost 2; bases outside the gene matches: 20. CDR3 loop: CASSQEAVTSGKITTIQETQYF. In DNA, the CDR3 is TGTGCCAGCAGCCAAGAGGCCGTGACTAGCGGGAAGATCACTACCATACAAGAGACCCAGTACTTC.